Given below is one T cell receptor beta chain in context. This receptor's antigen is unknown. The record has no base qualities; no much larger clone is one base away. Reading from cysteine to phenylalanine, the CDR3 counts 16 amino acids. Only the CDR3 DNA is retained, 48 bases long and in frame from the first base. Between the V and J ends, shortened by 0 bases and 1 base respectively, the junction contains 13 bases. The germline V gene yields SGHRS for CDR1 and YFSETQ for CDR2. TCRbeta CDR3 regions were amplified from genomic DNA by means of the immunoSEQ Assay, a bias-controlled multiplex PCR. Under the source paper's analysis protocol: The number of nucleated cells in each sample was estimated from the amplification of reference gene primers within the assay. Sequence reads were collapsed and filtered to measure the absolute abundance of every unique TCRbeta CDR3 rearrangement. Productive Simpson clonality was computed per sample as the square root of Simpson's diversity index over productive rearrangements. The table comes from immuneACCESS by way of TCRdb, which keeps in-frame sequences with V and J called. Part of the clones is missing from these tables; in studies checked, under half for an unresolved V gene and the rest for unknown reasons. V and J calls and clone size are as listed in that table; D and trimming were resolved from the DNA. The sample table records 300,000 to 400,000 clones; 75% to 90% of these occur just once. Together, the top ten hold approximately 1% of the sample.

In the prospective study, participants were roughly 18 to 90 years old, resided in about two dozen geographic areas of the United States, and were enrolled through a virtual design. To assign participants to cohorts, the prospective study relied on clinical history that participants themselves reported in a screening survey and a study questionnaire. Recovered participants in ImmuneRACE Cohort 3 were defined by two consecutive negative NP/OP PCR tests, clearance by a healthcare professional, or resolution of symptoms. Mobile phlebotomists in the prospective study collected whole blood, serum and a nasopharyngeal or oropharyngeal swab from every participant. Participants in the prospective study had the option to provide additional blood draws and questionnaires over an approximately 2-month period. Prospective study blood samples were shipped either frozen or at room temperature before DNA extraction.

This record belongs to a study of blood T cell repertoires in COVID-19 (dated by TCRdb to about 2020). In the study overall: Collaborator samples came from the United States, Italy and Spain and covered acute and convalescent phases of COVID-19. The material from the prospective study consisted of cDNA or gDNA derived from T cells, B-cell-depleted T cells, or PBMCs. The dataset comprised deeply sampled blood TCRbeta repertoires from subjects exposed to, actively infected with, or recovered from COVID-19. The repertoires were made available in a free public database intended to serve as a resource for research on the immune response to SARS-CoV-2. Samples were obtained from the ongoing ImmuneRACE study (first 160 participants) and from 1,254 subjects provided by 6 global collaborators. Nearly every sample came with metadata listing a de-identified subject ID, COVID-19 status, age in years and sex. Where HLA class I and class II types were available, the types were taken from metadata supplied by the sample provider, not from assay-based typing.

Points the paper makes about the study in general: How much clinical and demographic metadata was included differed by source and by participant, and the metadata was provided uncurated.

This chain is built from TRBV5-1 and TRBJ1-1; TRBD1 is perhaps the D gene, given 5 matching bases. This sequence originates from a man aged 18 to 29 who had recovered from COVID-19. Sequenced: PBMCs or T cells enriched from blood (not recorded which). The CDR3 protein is CASSLDPKQANTEAFF. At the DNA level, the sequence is TGCGCCAGCAGCTTGGACCCCAAACAGGCGAACACTGAAGCTTTCTTT.